This T cell receptor (beta chain) was recorded in a study of T cell responses to AZD1222 COVID-19 vaccine. The assay was immunoSEQ multiplex PCR, and TCRdb's table has in-frame clones only and misses some. This sample carries 120,000 or so clones, approximately 90% of them seen once, and the ten largest clones take around 14%. The V gene lost 6 bases and the J gene lost 7 bases, with 10 bases spanning the gap. CDR3 size: 12 residues. Germline-derived CDR1 and CDR2 are SEHNR and FQNEAQ (reference sequence). This chain links TRBV7-9 with TRBJ2-1; TRBD2 might be the D (5 bases). The clonotype originates from an adult who received the AZD1222 COVID-19 vaccine. The specimen comprised peripheral blood, sampled 28 days after the second AZD1222 dose. CDR3 sequence: CASSSPGNEQFF. The CDR3 nucleotides read TGTGCCAGCAGTTCCCCGGGGAATGAGCAGTTCTTC.